This TCR beta chain is from a study of blood T cell repertoires in COVID-19. The overall study: In each case, the material was cDNA or gDNA derived from T cells, B-cell-depleted T cells, or PBMCs.

Cohort 3 donors counted as recovered after two negative PCRs, clearance, or resolved symptoms. This CDR3 has 15 residues. Germline lookup yields CDR1 MNHEY and CDR2 SVGAGI. The V gene lost 5 bases and the J gene lost 4 bases, with 17 bases spanning the gap. Profiling relied on immunoSEQ multiplex PCR, and the TCRdb table lists in-frame clones only, not all of them. The data show roughly 400,000 clones, about 86% seen once. V is TRBV6-5 and J is TRBJ2-5; TRBD2 is a possible D gene (5 bases). The sequence came from a woman in her forties or fifties who had recovered from COVID-19. Sequenced: PBMCs or T cells enriched from blood (not recorded which). The DNA of the CDR3 is TGTGCCAGCAGTCCTTCTCAAGCCCGGGGAGAGACCCAGTACTTC. Amino acids: CASSPSQARGETQYF.